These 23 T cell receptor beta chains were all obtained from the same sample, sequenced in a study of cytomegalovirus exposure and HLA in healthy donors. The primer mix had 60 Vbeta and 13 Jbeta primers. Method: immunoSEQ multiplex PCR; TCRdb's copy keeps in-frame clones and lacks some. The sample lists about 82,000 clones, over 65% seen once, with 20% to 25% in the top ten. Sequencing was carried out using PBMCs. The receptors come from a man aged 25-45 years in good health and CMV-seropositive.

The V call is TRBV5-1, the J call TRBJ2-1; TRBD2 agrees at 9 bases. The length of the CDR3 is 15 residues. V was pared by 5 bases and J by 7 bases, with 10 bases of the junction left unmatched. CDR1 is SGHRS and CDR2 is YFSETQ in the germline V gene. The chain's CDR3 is CASRRAGGGENEQFF. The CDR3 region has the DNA TGCGCCAGCAGGAGGGCGGGCGGGGGGGAGAATGAGCAGTTCTTC.

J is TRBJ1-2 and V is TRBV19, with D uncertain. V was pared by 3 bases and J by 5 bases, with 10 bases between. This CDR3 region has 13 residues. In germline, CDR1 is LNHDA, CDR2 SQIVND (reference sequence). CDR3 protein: CASSIRENYGYTF. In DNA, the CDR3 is TGTGCCAGTAGTATCCGAGAGAATTATGGCTACACCTTC.

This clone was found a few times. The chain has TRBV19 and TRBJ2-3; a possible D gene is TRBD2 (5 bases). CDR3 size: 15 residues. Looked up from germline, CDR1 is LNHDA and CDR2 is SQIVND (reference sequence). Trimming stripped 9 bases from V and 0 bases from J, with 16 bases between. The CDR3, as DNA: TGTGCCAGCACCCAAACGGGGTCTAGCACAGATACGCAGTATTTT. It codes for CASTQTGSSTDTQYF.

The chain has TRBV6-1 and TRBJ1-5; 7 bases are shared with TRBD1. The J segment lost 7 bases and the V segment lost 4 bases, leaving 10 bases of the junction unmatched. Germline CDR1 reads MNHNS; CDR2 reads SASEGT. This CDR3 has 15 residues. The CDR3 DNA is TGTGCCAGCAGTGTCCCACTACAGGGGAGGCAGCCCCAGCATTTT. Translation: CASSVPLQGRQPQHF.

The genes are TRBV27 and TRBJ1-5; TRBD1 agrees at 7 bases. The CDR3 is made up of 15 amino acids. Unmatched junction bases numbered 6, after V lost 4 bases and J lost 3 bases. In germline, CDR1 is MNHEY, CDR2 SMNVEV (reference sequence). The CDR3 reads CASSYYGQDNQPQHF. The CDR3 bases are TGTGCCAGCAGTTATTACGGACAGGACAATCAGCCCCAGCATTTT.

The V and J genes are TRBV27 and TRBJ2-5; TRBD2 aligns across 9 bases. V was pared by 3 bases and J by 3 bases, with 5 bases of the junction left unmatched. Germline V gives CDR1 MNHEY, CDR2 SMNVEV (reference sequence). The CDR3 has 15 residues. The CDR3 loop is CASSFIAGAKETQYF. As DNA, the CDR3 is TGTGCCAGCAGTTTTATAGCGGGAGCCAAAGAGACCCAGTACTTC.

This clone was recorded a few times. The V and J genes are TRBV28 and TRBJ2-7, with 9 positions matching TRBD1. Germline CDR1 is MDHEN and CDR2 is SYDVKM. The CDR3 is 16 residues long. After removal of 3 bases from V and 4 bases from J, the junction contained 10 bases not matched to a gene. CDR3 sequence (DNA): TGTGCCAGCAGTTTGACCCCCGAAGGACAGGGGTACGAGCAGTACTTC. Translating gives CASSLTPEGQGYEQYF.

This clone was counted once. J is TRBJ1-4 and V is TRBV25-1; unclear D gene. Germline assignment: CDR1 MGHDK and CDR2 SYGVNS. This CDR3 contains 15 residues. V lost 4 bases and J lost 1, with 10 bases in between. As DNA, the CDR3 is TGTGCCAGCAGTGTGAGCAAAATAACTAATGAAAAACTGTTTTTT. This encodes CASSVSKITNEKLFF.

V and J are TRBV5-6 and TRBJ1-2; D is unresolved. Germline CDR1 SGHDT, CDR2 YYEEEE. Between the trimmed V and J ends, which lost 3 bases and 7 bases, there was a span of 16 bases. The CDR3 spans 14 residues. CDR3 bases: TGTGCCAGCAGCTCTTGGGCGGCGGGCAGTGGCTACACCTTC. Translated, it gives CASSSWAAGSGYTF.

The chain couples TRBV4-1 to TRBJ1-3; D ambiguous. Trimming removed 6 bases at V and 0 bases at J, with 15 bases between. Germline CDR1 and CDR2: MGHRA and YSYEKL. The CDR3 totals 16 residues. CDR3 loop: CASSLAGFSSGNTIYF. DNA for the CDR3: TGCGCCAGCAGTCTCGCAGGTTTTAGCTCTGGAAACACCATATATTTT.

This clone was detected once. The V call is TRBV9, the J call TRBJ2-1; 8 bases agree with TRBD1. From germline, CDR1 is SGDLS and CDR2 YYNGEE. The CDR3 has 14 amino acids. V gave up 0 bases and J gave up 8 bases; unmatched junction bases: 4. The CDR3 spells CASSVGTGKYEQFF. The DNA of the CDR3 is TGTGCCAGCAGCGTAGGGACAGGGAAGTATGAGCAGTTCTTC.

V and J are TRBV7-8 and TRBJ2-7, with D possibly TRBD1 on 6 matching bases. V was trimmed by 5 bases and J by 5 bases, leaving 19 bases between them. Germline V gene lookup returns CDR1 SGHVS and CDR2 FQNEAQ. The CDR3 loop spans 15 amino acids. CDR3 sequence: CASSTGPGQGNEQYF. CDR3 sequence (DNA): TGTGCCAGCAGCACAGGACCCGGCCAGGGGAACGAGCAGTACTTC.

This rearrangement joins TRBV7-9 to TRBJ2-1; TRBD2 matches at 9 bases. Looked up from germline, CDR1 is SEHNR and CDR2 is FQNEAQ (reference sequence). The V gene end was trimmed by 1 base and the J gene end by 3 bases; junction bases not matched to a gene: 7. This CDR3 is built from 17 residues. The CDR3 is CASSLVAGLAGYNEQFF. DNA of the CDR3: TGTGCCAGCAGCTTAGTCGCGGGACTAGCCGGCTACAATGAGCAGTTCTTC. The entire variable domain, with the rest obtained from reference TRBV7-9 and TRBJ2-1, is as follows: DTGVSQNPRHKITKRGQNVTFRCDPISEHNRLYWYRQTLGQGPEFLTYFQNEAQLEKSRLLSDRFSAERPKGSFSTLEIQRTEQGDSAMYLCASSLVAGLAGYNEQFFGPGTRLTVL.

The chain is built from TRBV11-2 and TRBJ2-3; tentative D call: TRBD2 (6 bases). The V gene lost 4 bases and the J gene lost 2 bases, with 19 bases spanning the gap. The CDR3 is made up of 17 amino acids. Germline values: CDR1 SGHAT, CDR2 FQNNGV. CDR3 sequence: CASSWPEGGTFTDTQYF. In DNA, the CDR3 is TGTGCCAGCAGCTGGCCGGAGGGAGGAACATTCACAGATACGCAGTATTTT.

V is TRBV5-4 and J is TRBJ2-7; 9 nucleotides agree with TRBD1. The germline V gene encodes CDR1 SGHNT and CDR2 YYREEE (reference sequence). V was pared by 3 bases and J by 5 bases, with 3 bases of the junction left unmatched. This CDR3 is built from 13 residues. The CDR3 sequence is CASSSGTGNEQYF. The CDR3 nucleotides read TGTGCCAGCAGCTCTGGGACAGGGAACGAGCAGTACTTC.

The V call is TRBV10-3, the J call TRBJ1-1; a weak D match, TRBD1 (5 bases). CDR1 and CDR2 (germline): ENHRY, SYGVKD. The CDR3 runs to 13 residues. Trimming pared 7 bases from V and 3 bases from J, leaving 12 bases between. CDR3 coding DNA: TGTGCCATCATGGCTGGGGCAGACACTGAAGCTTTCTTT. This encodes CAIMAGADTEAFF.

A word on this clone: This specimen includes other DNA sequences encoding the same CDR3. CDR3 sequence: CASSLSGGAYNEQFF. Here the CDR3 DNA reads TGTGCCAGTAGCCTCAGCGGGGGGGCCTACAATGAGCAGTTCTTC. J is TRBJ2-1 and V is TRBV19, with TRBD2 matching 10 bases. The V segment lost 6 bases and the J segment 2 bases; nucleotides outside the gene matches: 4. The CDR3 contains 15 residues. Germline CDR1 and CDR2: LNHDA and SQIVND (reference sequence).

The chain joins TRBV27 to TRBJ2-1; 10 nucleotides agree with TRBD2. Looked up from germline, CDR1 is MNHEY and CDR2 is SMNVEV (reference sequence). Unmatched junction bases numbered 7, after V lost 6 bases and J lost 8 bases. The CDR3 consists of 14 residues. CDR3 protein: CASSYTGLAYEQFF. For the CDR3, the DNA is TGTGCCAGCAGCTATACGGGACTAGCGTATGAGCAGTTCTTC.

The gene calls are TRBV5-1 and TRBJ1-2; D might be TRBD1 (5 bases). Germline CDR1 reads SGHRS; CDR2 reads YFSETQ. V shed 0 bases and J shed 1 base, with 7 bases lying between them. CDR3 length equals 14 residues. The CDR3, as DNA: TGCGCCAGCAGCTTGGGACAGATTAACTATGGCTACACCTTC. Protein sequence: CASSLGQINYGYTF. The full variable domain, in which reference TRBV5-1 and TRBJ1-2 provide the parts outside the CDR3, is KAGVTQTPRYLIKTRGQQVTLSCSPISGHRSVSWYQQTPGQGLQFLFEYFSETQRNKGNFPGRFSGRQFSNSRSEMNVSTLELGDSALYLCASSLGQINYGYTFGSGTRLTVV.

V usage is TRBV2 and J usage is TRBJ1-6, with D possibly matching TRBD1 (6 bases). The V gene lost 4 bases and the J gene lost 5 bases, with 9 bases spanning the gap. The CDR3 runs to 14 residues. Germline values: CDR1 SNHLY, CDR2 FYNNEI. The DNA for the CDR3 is TGTGCCAGCAGTGGTAGGACAGATAATTCACCCCTCCACTTT. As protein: CASSGRTDNSPLHF.

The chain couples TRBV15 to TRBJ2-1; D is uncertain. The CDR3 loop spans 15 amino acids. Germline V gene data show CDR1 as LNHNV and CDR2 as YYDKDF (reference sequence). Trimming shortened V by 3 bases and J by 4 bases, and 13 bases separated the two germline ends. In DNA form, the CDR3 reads TGTGCCACCAGCAGTTCCTCGGGTAGTTACAATGAGCAGTTCTTC. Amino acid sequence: CATSSSSGSYNEQFF.

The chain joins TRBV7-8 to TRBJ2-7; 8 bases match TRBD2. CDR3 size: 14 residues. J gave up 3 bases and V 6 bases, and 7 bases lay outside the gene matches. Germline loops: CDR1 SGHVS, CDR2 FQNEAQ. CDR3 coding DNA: TGTGCCAGCAGTAAAGCGGGAGACCACTACGAGCAGTACTTC. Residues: CASSKAGDHYEQYF.

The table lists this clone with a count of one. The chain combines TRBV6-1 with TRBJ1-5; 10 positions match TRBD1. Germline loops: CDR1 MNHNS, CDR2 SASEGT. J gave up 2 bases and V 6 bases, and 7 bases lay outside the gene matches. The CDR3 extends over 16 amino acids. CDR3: CASRESGTGGNQPQHF. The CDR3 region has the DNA TGTGCCAGCAGGGAATCCGGGACAGGGGGCAATCAGCCCCAGCATTTT.